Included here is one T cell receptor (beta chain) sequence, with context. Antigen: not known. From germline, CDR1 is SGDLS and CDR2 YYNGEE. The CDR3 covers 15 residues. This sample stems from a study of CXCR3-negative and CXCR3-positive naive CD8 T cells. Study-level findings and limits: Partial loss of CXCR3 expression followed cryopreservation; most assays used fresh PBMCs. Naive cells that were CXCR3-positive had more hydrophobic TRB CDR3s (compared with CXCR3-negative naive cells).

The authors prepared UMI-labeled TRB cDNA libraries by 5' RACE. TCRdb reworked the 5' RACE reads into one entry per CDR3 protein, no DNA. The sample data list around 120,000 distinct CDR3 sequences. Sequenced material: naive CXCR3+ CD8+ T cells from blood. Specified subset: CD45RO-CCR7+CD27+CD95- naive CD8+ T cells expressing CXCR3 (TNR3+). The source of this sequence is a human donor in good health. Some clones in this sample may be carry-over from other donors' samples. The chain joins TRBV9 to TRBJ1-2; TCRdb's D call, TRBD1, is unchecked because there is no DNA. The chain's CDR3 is CASSGTGGVNYGYTF.